Sequencing of this T cell receptor (beta chain) was carried out in a study of Ad26.COV2.S vaccination and SARS-CoV-2 variants (dated by TCRdb to 2020 to 2022). Background on the whole study: Vaccine-arm donors came from COV1001, a multicentre, randomized, double-blind, placebo-controlled phase I-IIa trial of Ad26.COV2.S in healthy adults. The TCR-sequenced set comprised around 30 samples: roughly 19 Ad26.COV2.S vaccine recipients, 5 placebo recipients and 8 SARS-CoV-2 convalescent individuals. TCRbeta repertoire sequencing served as the tool for gauging how specific and how broad the SARS-CoV-2-reactive T cell receptors were following Ad26.COV2.S vaccination. Investigators remained blinded to trial group allocation during experiments and outcome assessment. Ad26.COV2.S was administered intramuscularly at 5 x 10^10 or 1 x 10^11 viral particles, either as a single shot or as two shots given 56 days apart. Participants in the trial were split at random into five groups of five each, receiving low-dose or high-dose Ad26.COV2.S once or twice, or else placebo on both occasions.

V was cut back by 3 bases and J by 4 bases, leaving a gap of 12 bases between them. Per the germline V gene (reference sequence), GTSNPN is the CDR1 and SVGIG is the CDR2. From the cysteine through the phenylalanine, the CDR3 covers 13 amino acids. CDR3 DNA only is kept here, 39 bases in frame from base 1. Reading the label with the study, this specimen's treatment or condition is: around 19 received Ad26.COV2.S at low or high dose, single or two shots; a few received placebo; per-sample allocation not given. For vaccine and placebo recipients, the sequenced repertoires came from samples collected on day 63 after the first injection. Cohort 1b enrolled some 25 adults aged 18-55 years at a single site in Boston, USA, between 29 July and 7 August 2020. Ad26.COV2.S was a replication-incompetent adenovirus type 26 vector expressing a prefusion-stabilized SARS-CoV-2 spike protein from the original Wuhan strain.

General study outcomes and caveats: Compared with placebo recipients, Ad26.COV2.S recipients showed higher spike-specific TCR breadth (P = 0.0014). According to the authors, total T cell responses may have been underestimated by the TCR breadth and depth analyses. Vaccine and placebo recipients had comparable non-spike TCR breadth, which fits with the vaccine containing only spike. Substantial breadth of spike-specific CD8+ and CD4+ T cell responses was reported after vaccination. Comparing responses between vaccine doses or regimens was not something the study was powered to do.

Note on this clone: Its antigen is still unknown. Base-call qualities are not available, and no considerably larger clone is one nucleotide away.

The immunoSEQ Assay was used to sequence TCRbeta CDR3 regions. After extraction, genomic DNA underwent amplification by bias-controlled multiplex PCR, followed by high-throughput sequencing. The paper's processing steps were these. Collapsing and filtering of sequences were performed to quantify the absolute abundance of each unique TCRbeta CDR3 region. T cell fraction was estimated by normalizing TCRbeta template counts to usable DNA, with usable DNA measured through amplification of reference genes found in all nucleated cells. Repertoire TCRs were annotated as SARS-CoV-2-specific by exact matching of V gene, CDR3 amino acid sequence and J gene to a known reactive TCR set. The reference SARS-CoV-2 TCR set came from MIRA and was filtered for enrichment in COVID-19-positive ImmuneCODE repertoires, removing public or cross-reactive TCRs. Based on the MIRA antigens, annotated TCRs were further analysed at the level of specific ORF or position within ORF. Breadth was defined as the number of annotated unique rearrangements divided by the total number of unique productive rearrangements, and depth was defined as the summed frequency of the annotated unique rearrangements. Two-sided Wilcoxon rank-sum tests were applied when comparing TCR breadth between groups. The clones in this table, taken by TCRdb from immuneACCESS, are in-frame only. Not every clone is retained; where verified, under half of the shortfall comes from an unresolved V gene, and the cause of the rest is unknown. V and J calls and clone size are those listed in that table; D and trimming were worked out from the DNA. For this sample the table gives approximately 480,000 clones, of which approximately 88% were detected only once. Around 13% of the sample lies in the top ten.

Sequences were derived from peripheral blood, sampled in a trial of Ad26.COV2.S vaccine versus placebo. The receptor was derived from a person between 18 and 60 years old who received the Ad26.COV2.S COVID-19 vaccine or a placebo. The rearranged chain carries TRBV30 and TRBJ2-5; the D call is possibly TRBD1 or TRBD2, each sharing 6 bases. The bases read TGTGCCTGGAGACAAGGGGGAGGAGAGACCCAGTACTTC. The encoded protein is CAWRQGGGETQYF. Reference TRBV30 and TRBJ2-5 genes cover what lies past the CDR3, so the full variable domain is SQTIHQWPATLVQPVGSPLSLECTVEGTSNPNLYWYRQAAGRGLQLLFYSVGIGQISSEVPQNLSASRPQDRQFILSSKKLLLSDSGFYLCAWRQGGGETQYFGPGTRLLVL.